This T cell receptor beta chain was recovered during a study of blood T cell repertoires in COVID-19. Study-wide background: Acute-phase and convalescent COVID-19 samples originated in the United States, Italy and Spain.

Original methodology: The assay estimated nucleated cells by amplifying reference gene primers. The method was immunoSEQ multiplex PCR; TCRdb's version includes in-frame clones alone and lacks a portion of them. V and J calls plus clone size are reproduced from that table; the DNA served to infer D and trimming. The repertoire holds roughly 330,000 clones, with 80% to 90% as singletons. Trimming at V came to 2 bases and at J to 1 base, leaving 10 bases not matched to a gene. Germline V CDR1 and CDR2: MNHEY, SVGEGT. The CDR3 loop spans 18 amino acids. The sequence was obtained from a man in his late teens or twenties who had recovered from COVID-19. V is TRBV6-2 or TRBV6-3 and J is TRBJ2-3; TRBD2 matches at 9 bases. Material for sequencing was peripheral blood. The CDR3 reads CASSYDGRGGLGTDTQYF. The CDR3 DNA reads TGTGCCAGCAGTTACGACGGGCGGGGGGGCCTTGGCACAGATACGCAGTATTTT.